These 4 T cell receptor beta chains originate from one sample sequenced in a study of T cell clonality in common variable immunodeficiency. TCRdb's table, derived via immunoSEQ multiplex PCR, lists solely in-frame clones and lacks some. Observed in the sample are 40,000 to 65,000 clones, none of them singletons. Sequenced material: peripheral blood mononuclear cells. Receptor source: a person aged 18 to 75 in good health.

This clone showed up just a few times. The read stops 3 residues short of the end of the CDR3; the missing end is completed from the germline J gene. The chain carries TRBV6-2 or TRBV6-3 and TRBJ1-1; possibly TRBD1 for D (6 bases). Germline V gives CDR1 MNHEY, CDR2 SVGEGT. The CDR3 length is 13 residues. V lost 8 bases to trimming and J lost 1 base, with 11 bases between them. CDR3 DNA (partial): TGTGCCAGCGCAGGGGCGGAGAACACTGAA. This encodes CASAGAENTE. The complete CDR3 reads CASAGAENTEAFF.

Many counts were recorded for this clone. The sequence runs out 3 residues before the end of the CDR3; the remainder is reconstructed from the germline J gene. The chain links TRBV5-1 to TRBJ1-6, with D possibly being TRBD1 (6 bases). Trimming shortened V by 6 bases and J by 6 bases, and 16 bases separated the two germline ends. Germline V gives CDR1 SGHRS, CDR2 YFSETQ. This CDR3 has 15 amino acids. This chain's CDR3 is CASTRTAGGNSPLHF. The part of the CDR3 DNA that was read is TGCGCCAGCACCCGGACAGCAGGTGGTAATTCACCC.

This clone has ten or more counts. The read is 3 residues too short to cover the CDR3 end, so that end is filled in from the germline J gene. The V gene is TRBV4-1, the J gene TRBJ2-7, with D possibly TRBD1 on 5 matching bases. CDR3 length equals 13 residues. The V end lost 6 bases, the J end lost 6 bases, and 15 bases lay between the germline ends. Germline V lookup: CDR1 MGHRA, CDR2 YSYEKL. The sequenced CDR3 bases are TGCGCCAGCAGTCTTGGACATCTCCTCGAG. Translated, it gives CASSLGHLLE. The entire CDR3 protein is CASSLGHLLEQYF.

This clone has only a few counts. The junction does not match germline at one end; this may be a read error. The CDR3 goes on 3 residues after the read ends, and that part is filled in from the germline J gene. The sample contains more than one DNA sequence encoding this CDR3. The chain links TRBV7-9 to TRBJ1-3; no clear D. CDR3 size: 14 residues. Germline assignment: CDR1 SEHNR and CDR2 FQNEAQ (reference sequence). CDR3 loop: CASSLPWAGNTIYF. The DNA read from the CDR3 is TGTGCCAGCAGCTTACCCTGGGCAGGAAACACA.